This T cell receptor beta chain was retrieved from a study of early T cells in non-severe SARS-CoV-2 infection. This clonotype was detected many times. TCRdb processed the 5' RACE reads anew with MiXCR; each CDR3 protein has one entry. The table has tens of thousands of distinct CDR3 sequences, 12% seen once; the top ten hold roughly 1.3%. The CDR3 is 17 residues long. CDR1 and CDR2 (germline): MNHEY, SVGAGI. The ends lost 6 bases at V and 3 bases at J; junction bases unmatched: 14. The clonotype was recovered from an adult who was a healthcare worker with PCR-confirmed SARS-CoV-2 infection or an uninfected control (not recorded which). The chain combines TRBV6-5 with TRBJ2-3; TRBD2 matches 8 bases. Sequencing was performed on whole blood. The CDR3 nucleotides are TGTGCCAGCAGACACCTCTGGCGGGGGGATTCGACAGATACGCAGTATTTT. It translates to CASRHLWRGDSTDTQYF.